This entry is about one TCR beta chain. The data originate from a study of TIL therapy for anti-PD-1-resistant metastatic lung cancer. Sample time point: pre-treatment sample, taken before nivolumab and TIL therapy. The immunoSEQ assay was v3. The repertoire was sequenced with immunoSEQ multiplex PCR; TCRdb's copy has only in-frame clones and lacks some. Among just under 60,000 clones, around 67% were seen once, and the ten largest hold about 1.8%. Trimming cost V 4 bases and J 4 bases; bases outside gene matches: 5. Looked up from germline, CDR1 is MNHNY and CDR2 is SVGAGI (reference sequence). This CDR3 comprises 15 residues.

The sequencing here drew on blood, taken at baseline. The V call is TRBV6-6, the J call TRBJ2-5; 11 positions match TRBD2. This TCR was recovered from a person aged 30 to 80 with non-small cell lung cancer. The DNA of the CDR3 is TGTGCCAGCAGTTCTCGACTAGCGGGATTAGAGACCCAGTACTTC. It specifies CASSSRLAGLETQYF.